These 30 T cell receptor beta chains were all obtained from the same sample, sequenced in a study of OX40 agonist ivuxolimab in advanced cancers. Sequencing used immunoSEQ multiplex PCR; TCRdb keeps in-frame clones, though not all of them. The sample includes 50,000 to 70,000 clones, over 80% of them seen just once. Here the sequenced sample was CD4+ or CD8+ T cells sorted from blood, taken in a trial of the OX40 agonist ivuxolimab. Receptors were obtained from an adult with an advanced solid tumor such as melanoma, head and neck, liver or kidney cancer.

V is TRBV19 and J is TRBJ1-5; perhaps TRBD1 as D (5 bases). Germline values: CDR1 LNHDA, CDR2 SQIVND (reference sequence). The CDR3 loop spans 14 amino acids. V was cut by 0 bases and J by 7 bases, with 10 bases left in between. CDR3 region: CASSIDRWDQPQHF. CDR3 in DNA: TGTGCCAGTAGTATAGATCGGTGGGACCAGCCCCAGCATTTT. The whole variable domain, remainder taken from reference TRBV19 and TRBJ1-5, is DGGITQSPKYLFRKEGQNVTLSCEQNLNHDAMYWYRQDPGQGLRLIYYSQIVNDFQKGDIAEGYSVSREKKESFPLTVTSAQKNPTAFYLCASSIDRWDQPQHFGDGTRLSIL.

This chain links TRBV29-1 with TRBJ2-3, with D possibly TRBD2 on 6 matching bases. The CDR3 extends over 13 amino acids. Germline loops: CDR1 SQVTM, CDR2 ANQGSEA. Trimming shortened V by 6 bases and J by 1 base, and 11 bases separated the two germline ends. The CDR3 region is CSVLERGTDTQYF. The CDR3 DNA is TGCAGCGTATTGGAGCGGGGCACAGATACGCAGTATTTT.

The V gene is TRBV11-3, the J gene TRBJ1-2; TRBD1 agrees at 8 bases. Germline CDR1 SGHNT, CDR2 YENEEA. The CDR3 loop spans 15 amino acids. V shed 5 bases and J 4 bases; nucleotides not matched to a gene: 9. CDR3 sequence: CASSPRQGPGYGYTF. The CDR3 region has the DNA TGTGCCAGCAGCCCAAGACAGGGGCCTGGCTATGGCTACACCTTC.

The chain uses TRBV4-1 and TRBJ1-4; D not resolved. CDR3 size: 18 residues. Trimming pared 0 bases from V and 9 bases from J, leaving 23 bases between. Germline V lookup: CDR1 MGHRA, CDR2 YSYEKL. The CDR3 DNA reads as TGCGCCAGCAGCCAAGATATTCCCGCCTGGGTAAGATTGAAAAAACTGTTTTTT. It yields the protein CASSQDIPAWVRLKKLFF.

The V call is TRBV10-3, the J call TRBJ2-7, with 9 bases that match TRBD1. Per the germline V gene, CDR1 is ENHRY and CDR2 is SYGVKD. J was trimmed by 4 bases and V by 8 bases; bases with no gene match: 9. The CDR3 runs 14 residues. The CDR3 coding sequence is TGTGCCATCGGCGGGACAGGGTCTTCGTACGAGCAGTACTTC. Protein product: CAIGGTGSSYEQYF.

The chain has TRBV10-3 and TRBJ2-7, with a weak D call TRBD1 (5 bases). Germline CDR1 ENHRY, CDR2 SYGVKD. The CDR3 length is 15 residues. Trimming shortened V by 0 bases and J by 2 bases, and 11 bases separated the two germline ends. CDR3 nucleotide sequence: TGTGCCATCAGTGAGTCGAAAAGGGGCGCCTACGAGCAGTACTTC. Protein sequence: CAISESKRGAYEQYF.

The rearrangement uses TRBV5-4 and TRBJ1-1; 10 nucleotides agree with TRBD1. CDR3 length: 14 amino acids. Germline CDR1 and CDR2: SGHNT and YYREEE (reference sequence). V dropped 4 bases and J dropped 12; count of bases not matched to a gene: 12. The CDR3 region is CASSQDPDRGESFF. CDR3 bases: TGTGCCAGCAGCCAAGACCCGGACAGGGGGGAATCTTTCTTT.

The chain has TRBV29-1 and TRBJ1-2; 9 bases agree with TRBD1. Per the germline V gene, CDR1 is SQVTM and CDR2 is ANQGSEA. This CDR3 contains 16 residues. Trimming at V came to 6 bases and at J to 5 bases, leaving 16 bases not matched to a gene. The CDR3 DNA is TGCAGCGTCCCGAGCGGACAGGGGCCCCTCCAATATGGCTACACCTTC. Amino acid sequence: CSVPSGQGPLQYGYTF.

The CDR3: CASSRGREKLFF. The CDR3 DNA reads as TGTGCCAGTAGCAGGGGGCGTGAAAAACTGTTTTTT. The chain joins TRBV19 to TRBJ1-4, with TRBD1 identical over 8 bases. The junction had 1 base not matched to a gene; V was cut back by 6 bases and J by 7 bases. The CDR3 sequence is 12 residues long. Germline V gene lookup returns CDR1 LNHDA and CDR2 SQIVND (reference sequence).

V gene TRBV5-4 combines with J gene TRBJ1-1; 7 positions agree with TRBD1. The CDR3 runs to 15 residues. The J segment lost 0 bases and the V segment lost 3 bases, leaving 5 bases of the junction unmatched. In germline, CDR1 is SGHNT, CDR2 YYREEE (reference sequence). This CDR3 is CASSYWDRMNTEAFF. Here the CDR3 DNA reads TGTGCCAGCAGCTATTGGGACAGAATGAACACTGAAGCTTTCTTT.

The genes are TRBV6-5 and TRBJ2-7; the match to TRBD1 covers 8 bases. V was pared by 7 bases and J by 5 bases, with 10 bases of the junction left unmatched. The CDR3 is made up of 14 amino acids. CDR1 and CDR2 (germline): MNHEY, SVGAGI. The CDR3 protein is CASTGDRGTHEQYF. The DNA for the CDR3 is TGTGCCAGCACCGGTGACAGGGGTACCCACGAGCAGTACTTC.

V gene TRBV18 combines with J gene TRBJ2-7; 8 nucleotides agree with TRBD2. CDR1 is KGHSH, CDR2 LQKENI, per germline. J was trimmed by 5 bases and V by 2 bases; bases with no gene match: 11. The CDR3 is made up of 16 amino acids. DNA for the CDR3: TGTGCCAGCTCACCATATACGGGACTAGAAGTCCACGAGCAGTACTTC. This translates into CASSPYTGLEVHEQYF.

The chain joins TRBV5-1 to TRBJ2-7; perhaps TRBD1 as D (6 bases). V was pared by 6 bases and J by 7 bases, with 20 bases between. The V gene's germline CDR1 is SGHRS and CDR2 YFSETQ. There are 14 residues in the CDR3. CDR3 sequence reads: CASTPDSTGREQYF. In nucleotides, the CDR3 is TGCGCCAGCACCCCGGACAGCACGGGGAGAGAGCAGTACTTC.

The chain employs TRBV19 and TRBJ2-1; possibly TRBD2 for D (5 bases). The CDR3 is made up of 14 amino acids. CDR1 LNHDA and CDR2 SQIVND come from the germline V gene (reference sequence). Between the trimmed V and J ends, which lost 7 bases and 9 bases, there was a span of 19 bases. CDR3 residues: CASTPQRQSGEQFF. CDR3 nucleotide sequence: TGTGCCAGTACCCCCCAGCGGCAGTCGGGTGAGCAGTTCTTC.

The rearrangement uses TRBV11-2 and TRBJ1-4, with a weak D call TRBD1 (5 bases). Germline CDR1 SGHAT, CDR2 FQNNGV. V dropped 5 bases and J dropped 7 bases, with 14 bases sitting between them. The CDR3 runs 14 residues. CDR3 DNA sequence: TGTGCCAGCAGCATCAGGGACGGGAGTGAAAAACTGTTTTTT. As protein: CASSIRDGSEKLFF.

This chain links TRBV4-3 with TRBJ1-2; the match to TRBD1 covers 7 bases. The V gene end was trimmed by 1 base and the J gene end by 6 bases; junction bases not matched to a gene: 8. The CDR3 is made up of 15 amino acids. Germline V gives CDR1 LGHNA, CDR2 YSLEER. CDR3 sequence reads: CASSQGSGTANGYTF. Written as DNA, the CDR3 is TGCGCCAGCAGCCAAGGCTCCGGGACAGCAAATGGCTACACCTTC.

This sequence joins TRBV18 and TRBJ2-3; D is possibly TRBD2 (6 bases). Germline V lookup: CDR1 KGHSH, CDR2 LQKENI. V was shortened by 4 bases and J by 4 bases, with 12 bases between the two germline ends. The CDR3 spans 14 residues. Here the CDR3 reads CASSLRDSADTQYF. As DNA, the CDR3 is TGTGCCAGCTCACTCCGGGACTCCGCAGATACGCAGTATTTT.

The chain joins TRBV6-5 to TRBJ1-1; D ambiguous. Germline V gene lookup returns CDR1 MNHEY and CDR2 SVGAGI. The V end lost 8 bases, the J end lost 1 base, and 8 bases lay between the germline ends. The CDR3 covers 12 residues. The CDR3 DNA sequence: TGTGCCAGCTGGGCCGGGAACACTGAAGCTTTCTTT. This sequence encodes CASWAGNTEAFF.

The chain carries TRBV10-3 and TRBJ1-2; no firm D call. In germline, CDR1 is ENHRY, CDR2 SYGVKD. This CDR3 has 13 amino acids. V was shortened by 2 bases and J by 2 bases, with 6 bases between the two germline ends. The CDR3 sequence: CAISENRNYGYTF. CDR3 DNA: TGTGCCATCAGTGAGAATCGGAACTATGGCTACACCTTC.

The CDR3 reads CASGTGDSPLHF. The CDR3 DNA follows: TGTGCCAGCGGGACAGGGGATTCACCCCTCCACTTT. The V call is TRBV10-3, the J call TRBJ1-6, with TRBD1 matching over 10 bases. CDR1 and CDR2 (germline): ENHRY, SYGVKD. J gave up 8 bases and V 10 bases, and 2 bases lay outside the gene matches. CDR3 length equals 12 residues.

A single count supports this clone. This rearrangement joins TRBV27 to TRBJ1-1, with D maybe TRBD1 (5 bases). Trimming shortened V by 6 bases and J by 0 bases, and 11 bases separated the two germline ends. This CDR3 spans 14 amino acids. Germline V gene data show CDR1 as MNHEY and CDR2 as SMNVEV (reference sequence). The CDR3 region is CASRGTAMNTEAFF. For the CDR3, the DNA is TGTGCCAGCAGGGGGACGGCCATGAACACTGAAGCTTTCTTT.

The J gene is TRBJ2-3, the V gene TRBV19; D might be TRBD2 (5 bases). The CDR3 runs to 14 residues. Germline V gives CDR1 LNHDA, CDR2 SQIVND (reference sequence). Trimming removed 4 bases from V and 0 bases from J, with 8 bases in between. The CDR3 DNA reads as TGTGCCAGTAGTAATAGCGCCAGCACAGATACGCAGTATTTT. Translated, it gives CASSNSASTDTQYF.

The chain recombines TRBV7-2 with TRBJ2-7; D possibly corresponds to TRBD1 (5 bases). Trimming pared 2 bases from V and 4 bases from J, leaving 12 bases between. There are 14 residues in the CDR3. Germline CDR1 and CDR2: SGHTA and FQGNSA. The chain's CDR3 is CASSLSQGGYEQYF. In DNA form, the CDR3 reads TGTGCCAGCAGCTTAAGCCAGGGTGGGTACGAGCAGTACTTC.

The chain uses TRBV5-1 and TRBJ2-3; 7 bases align to TRBD1. The germline V gene has CDR1 SGHRS and CDR2 YFSETQ. V shed 4 bases, J shed 2 bases, and the junction held 4 bases outside the gene matches. This CDR3 has 14 amino acids. CDR3 residues: CASSMGQNTDTQYF. The CDR3 coding sequence is TGCGCCAGCAGCATGGGACAGAACACAGATACGCAGTATTTT.

The chain is built from TRBV27 and TRBJ2-7; D unresolved. The CDR3 spans 13 residues. Germline CDR1 is MNHEY and CDR2 is SMNVEV (reference sequence). V was cut by 5 bases and J by 6 bases, with 14 bases left in between. Here the CDR3 DNA reads TGTGCCAGCAGTGCAGGCAGACGTTTCGAGCAGTACTTC. Encoded protein: CASSAGRRFEQYF.

The CDR3 region is CASRPSDRASNQPQHF. The DNA for the CDR3 is TGTGCCAGCCGACCGTCGGACAGGGCGAGCAATCAGCCCCAGCATTTT. The chain joins TRBV7-9 to TRBJ1-5; the match to TRBD1 covers 8 bases. CDR3 length equals 16 residues. With 8 bases clipped from V and 1 base from J, the junction kept 10 bases outside the gene matches. Germline V gives CDR1 SEHNR, CDR2 FQNEAQ (reference sequence).

To note about this clone: This sample includes further DNA sequences coding for the same CDR3. V usage is TRBV5-6 and J usage is TRBJ2-3; 7 bases fit TRBD1. The CDR3 sequence is 13 residues long. Germline lookup yields CDR1 SGHDT and CDR2 YYEEEE. Losses at the gene ends were 0 bases for V and 6 bases for J; bases not matched to a gene: 1. Here the CDR3 reads CASSLGQGDTQYF. In DNA form, the CDR3 reads TGTGCCAGCAGCTTGGGACAGGGTGATACGCAGTATTTT.

The chain recombines TRBV7-3 with TRBJ2-2, with 8 nucleotides matching TRBD2. The CDR3 is made up of 16 amino acids. Germline V lookup: CDR1 SGHTA, CDR2 FQGTGA. J gave up 1 base and V 5 bases, and 6 bases lay outside the gene matches. The CDR3 nucleotides read TGTGCCAGCAGCCCAAACAGCGGGGGGAACACCGGGGAGCTGTTTTTT. Translating gives CASSPNSGGNTGELFF.

The genes are TRBV10-3 and TRBJ1-5; a weak D match, TRBD1 (6 bases). In germline, CDR1 is ENHRY, CDR2 SYGVKD. This CDR3 spans 14 amino acids. Trimming took off 0 bases at V and 4 bases at J, with 7 bases between the two ends. CDR3 sequence: CAISESQGNQPQHF. The CDR3 DNA reads TGTGCCATCAGTGAGTCTCAGGGGAATCAGCCCCAGCATTTT.

The chain recombines TRBV18 with TRBJ2-1, with 9 bases aligning to TRBD1. V was clipped by 5 bases and J by 4 bases; unmatched bases: 3. From germline, CDR1 is KGHSH and CDR2 LQKENI. The CDR3 is 14 residues long. The CDR3 sequence: CASSSQGAYNEQFF. The CDR3 region has the DNA TGTGCCAGCTCATCACAGGGGGCTTACAATGAGCAGTTCTTC.